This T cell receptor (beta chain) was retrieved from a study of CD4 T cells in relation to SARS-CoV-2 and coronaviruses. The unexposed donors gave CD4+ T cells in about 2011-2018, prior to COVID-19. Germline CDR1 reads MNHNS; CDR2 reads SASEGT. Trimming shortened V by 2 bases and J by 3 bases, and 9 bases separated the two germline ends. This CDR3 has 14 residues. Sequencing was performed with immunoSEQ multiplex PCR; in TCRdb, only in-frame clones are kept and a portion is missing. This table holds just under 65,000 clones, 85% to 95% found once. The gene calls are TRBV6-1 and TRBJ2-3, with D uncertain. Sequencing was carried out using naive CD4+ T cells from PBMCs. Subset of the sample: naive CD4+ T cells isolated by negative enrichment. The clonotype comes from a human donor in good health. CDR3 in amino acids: CASSEFGKTDTQYF. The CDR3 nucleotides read TGTGCCAGCAGTGAATTTGGCAAAACAGATACGCAGTATTTT.